This entry is about one TCR beta chain. This clone's antigen is unknown. Per-base quality was not reported, and no clone a single base away is much larger than it. The time point tag for this specimen amounts to: cycle 1 day 1 (C1D1), immediately before nivolumab initiation. Relapse after autologous stem cell transplantation had occurred in all trial patients, and cohorts A, B and C were distinguished by prior brentuximab vedotin exposure. Magnetic negative selection with a Miltenyi CD4+ T cell isolation kit was used to purify CD4+ T cells from thawed PBMCs. A total of 56 patients with relapsed/refractory classical Hodgkin lymphoma made up the trial cohort, and each patient's best overall response was complete response, partial response or progressive disease. In the multi-cohort phase II CheckMate 205 trial, trial patients received single-agent nivolumab. An independent review committee assessed best overall response by applying the 2007 International Working Group response criteria. Trial PBMCs were obtained immediately prior to nivolumab initiation (C1D1) and on therapy at cycle 2 day 1 and cycle 4 day 1. Peripheral blood was collected in 8 mL Vacutainer Cell Preparation Tubes, from which PBMCs were isolated by centrifugation and then cryopreserved. Purified CD4+ and CD8+ fractions were prepared only for cases where an additional PBMC sample was available. Magnetically labelled cells were removed on LS columns in a quadroMACS separator, and the flow-through was collected as the purified fraction.

The CDR3 runs 14 amino acids, cysteine and phenylalanine included. Only CDR3 DNA is held: 42 bases, read in frame from base 1. The germline V gene supplies CDR1 MNHEY and CDR2 SVGAGI. Between the V and J ends, shortened by 2 bases and 4 bases respectively, the junction contains 12 bases. These data are taken from a study of PD-1 blockade in classical Hodgkin lymphoma (TCRdb year 2020). Describing the broader study: Nivolumab dosing was 3 mg/kg intravenously every 2 weeks, continuing until either disease progression or unacceptable toxicity. To define a peripheral blood immune signature of response to PD-1 blockade in classical Hodgkin lymphoma, the study combined TCR beta sequencing with CyTOF.

General findings and caveats noted by the study authors: The study covered only a single clinical trial cohort, and the causes of the repertoire differences, possibly disease activity or prior therapy, were still not defined. By C4D1, a significant rise was seen in CD4+ TCR diversity but not in CD8+ TCR diversity (p=0.0027 vs p=0.16), and the rise was most apparent among complete responders (p=0.02). Diversity was lower in patients who began nivolumab less than 1 year after ASCT, so these patients were left out of later analyses to avoid confounding by immune reconstitution. Trial patients with a complete response had baseline diversity similar to that of newly diagnosed patients, while partial responders and progressors had significantly lower diversity. Baseline TCR diversity was reported as lower in newly diagnosed patients than in healthy donors, and lower still in relapsed/refractory patients.

The Qiagen DNeasy kit was used to extract genomic DNA from unsorted PBMCs and from the negatively selected CD4+ and CD8+ fractions. TCR beta CDR3 regions were subjected to amplification by immunoSEQ multiplex PCR with primers that anneal to V and J segments. A synthetic immune receptor repertoire was used to minimize amplification bias, and any residual bias was removed computationally once sequencing was done. On the authors' methods: Custom Python scripts were used to quantify repertoire diversity as the Shannon entropy index. The unsorted, CD4+ and CD8+ repertoires were each analyzed separately, with the exception of combined analyses, where CD4+ and CD8+ sequences were merged in silico. Clonal expansion was defined as a frequency increase of at least 2-fold after treatment compared with C1D1, and clones undetected at baseline were assigned a pseudocount of 0.5. Clones with 0 or 1 copy at C1D1 were classified as singleton clones, and clones with 2 or more copies were classified as non-singleton clones. Clones expanded in unsorted samples were assigned a CD4+, CD8+ or unknown annotation through matching of protein sequences in sorted samples from the same patient. Wilcoxon tests were applied to paired samples to test diversity changes from C1D1 to C4D1. TCRdb took over this immuneACCESS table, retaining in-frame rearrangements with V and J assigned. Such tables are incomplete; in checked studies, under half of the missing clones stem from an unresolved V gene, and the remainder is unexplained. That table gives V, J and clone size, and the DNA gave D and trimming. Recorded for this sample are 30,000 or so clones; 90% of them occurred a single time. The top ten hold more than 0.2% of the sample.

The clonotype was recovered from a human donor with classical Hodgkin lymphoma. This receptor chain uses TRBV6-5 and TRBJ2-7; confidence is insufficient to name the D gene. Sequencing was performed on CD4+ T cells from blood, taken at baseline. The CDR3 loop reads CASSYTRIGYEQYF. DNA sequence: TGTGCCAGCAGTTACACCAGGATCGGTTACGAGCAGTACTTC.